This T cell receptor beta chain was documented in a study of blood T cell repertoires in COVID-19. Study details: PBMCs, B-cell-depleted T cells, or T cells were the source of the cDNA or gDNA that made up the material.

Authors' analysis steps: Reference gene primer amplification gave nucleated cell count estimates. The method was immunoSEQ multiplex PCR; TCRdb's version includes in-frame clones alone and lacks a portion of them. The V and J calls and the clone size are those of that table, but D and trimming were determined from the DNA. The sample lists approximately 360,000 clones; 80% to 85% were seen once. This CDR3 is 13 amino acids long. CDR1 and CDR2 from the germline V gene are SQVTM and ANQGSEA. The V and J ends lost 7 bases and 0 bases, in that order; junction bases with no gene match: 2. The age range of participants was about 18 to 95 years, with residence in 20 to 25 US areas. Assignments of participants to cohorts depended upon their own reported clinical history.

This chain uses TRBV29-1 with TRBJ2-2; TRBD1 matches 7 bases. What was sequenced was PBMCs or T cells enriched from blood (not recorded which). The TCR was taken from a woman aged 45-65 years who had recovered from COVID-19. The CDR3 bases are TGCAGCGCGGGACAGACGAACACCGGGGAGCTGTTTTTT. This encodes CSAGQTNTGELFF.